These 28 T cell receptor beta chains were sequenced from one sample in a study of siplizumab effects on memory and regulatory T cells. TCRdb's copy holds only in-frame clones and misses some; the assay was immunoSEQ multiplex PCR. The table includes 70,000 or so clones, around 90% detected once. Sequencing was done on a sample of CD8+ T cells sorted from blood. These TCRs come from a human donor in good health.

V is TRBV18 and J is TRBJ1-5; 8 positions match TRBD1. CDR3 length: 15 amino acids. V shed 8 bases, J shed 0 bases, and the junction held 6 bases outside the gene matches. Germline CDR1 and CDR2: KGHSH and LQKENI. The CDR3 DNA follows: TGTGCCAGCCGATCGGGACAGGATAGCAATCAGCCCCAGCATTTT. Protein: CASRSGQDSNQPQHF. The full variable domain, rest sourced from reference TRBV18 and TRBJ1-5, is NAGVMQNPRHLVRRRGQEARLRCSPMKGHSHVYWYRQLPEEGLKFMVYLQKENIIDESGMPKERFSAEFPKEGPSILRIQQVVRGDSAAYFCASRSGQDSNQPQHFGDGTRLSIL.

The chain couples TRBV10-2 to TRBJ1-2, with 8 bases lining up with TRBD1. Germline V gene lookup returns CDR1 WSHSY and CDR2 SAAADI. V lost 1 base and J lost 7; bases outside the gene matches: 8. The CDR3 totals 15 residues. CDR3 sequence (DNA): TGCGCCAGCAGTGAGTTTTTAGGACAGGGTAGTGGCTACACCTTC. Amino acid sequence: CASSEFLGQGSGYTF.

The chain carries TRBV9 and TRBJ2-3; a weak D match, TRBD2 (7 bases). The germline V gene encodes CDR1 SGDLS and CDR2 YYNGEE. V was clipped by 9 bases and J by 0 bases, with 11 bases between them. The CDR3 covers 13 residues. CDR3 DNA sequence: TGTGCCACAGGGGAGGGGAGCACAGATACGCAGTATTTT. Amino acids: CATGEGSTDTQYF.

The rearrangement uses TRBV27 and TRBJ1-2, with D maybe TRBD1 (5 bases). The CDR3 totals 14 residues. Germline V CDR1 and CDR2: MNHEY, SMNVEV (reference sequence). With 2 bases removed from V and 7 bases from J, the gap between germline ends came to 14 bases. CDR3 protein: CASSLSGHVSGYTF. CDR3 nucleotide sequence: TGTGCCAGCAGTTTAAGCGGACATGTCTCTGGCTACACCTTC.

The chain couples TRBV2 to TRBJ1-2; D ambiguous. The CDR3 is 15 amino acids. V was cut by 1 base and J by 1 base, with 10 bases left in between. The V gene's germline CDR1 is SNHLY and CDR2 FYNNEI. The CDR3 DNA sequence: TGTGCCAGCAGTGAAGTTGGCGGTCTTAACTATGGCTACACCTTC. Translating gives CASSEVGGLNYGYTF.

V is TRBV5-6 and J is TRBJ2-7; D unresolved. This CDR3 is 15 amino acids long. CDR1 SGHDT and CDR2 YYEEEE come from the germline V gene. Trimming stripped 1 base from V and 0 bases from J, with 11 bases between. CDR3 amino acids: CASSLRARASYEQYF. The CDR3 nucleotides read TGTGCCAGCAGCTTGAGGGCTCGGGCCTCCTACGAGCAGTACTTC.

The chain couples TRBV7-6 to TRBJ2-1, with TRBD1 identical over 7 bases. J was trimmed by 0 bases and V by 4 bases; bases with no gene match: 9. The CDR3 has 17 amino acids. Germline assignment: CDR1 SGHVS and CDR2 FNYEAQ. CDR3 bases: TGTGCCAGCAGCTCGTCGGGACAGACAAGCTCCTACAATGAGCAGTTCTTC. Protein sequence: CASSSSGQTSSYNEQFF.

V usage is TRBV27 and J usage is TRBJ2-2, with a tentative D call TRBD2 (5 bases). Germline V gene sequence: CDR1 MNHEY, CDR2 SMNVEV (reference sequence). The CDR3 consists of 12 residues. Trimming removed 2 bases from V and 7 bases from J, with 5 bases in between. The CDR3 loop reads CASSLSGGELFF. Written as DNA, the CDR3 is TGTGCCAGCAGTTTAAGCGGCGGGGAGCTGTTTTTT.

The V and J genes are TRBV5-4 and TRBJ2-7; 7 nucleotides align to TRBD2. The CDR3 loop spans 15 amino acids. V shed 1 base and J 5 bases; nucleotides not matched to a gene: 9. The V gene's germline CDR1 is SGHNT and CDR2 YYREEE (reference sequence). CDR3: CASSLSVGGPHEQYF. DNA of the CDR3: TGTGCCAGCAGCTTGTCGGTGGGAGGGCCCCACGAGCAGTACTTC.

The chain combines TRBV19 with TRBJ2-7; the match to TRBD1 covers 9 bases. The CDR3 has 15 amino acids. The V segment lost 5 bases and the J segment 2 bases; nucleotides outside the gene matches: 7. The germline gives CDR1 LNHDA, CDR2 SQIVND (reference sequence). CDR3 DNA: TGTGCCAGTAGTCTCGGGACAGGGACCCCCTACGAGCAGTACTTC. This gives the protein CASSLGTGTPYEQYF. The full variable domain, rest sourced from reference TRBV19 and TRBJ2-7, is DGGITQSPKYLFRKEGQNVTLSCEQNLNHDAMYWYRQDPGQGLRLIYYSQIVNDFQKGDIAEGYSVSREKKESFPLTVTSAQKNPTAFYLCASSLGTGTPYEQYFGPGTRLTVT.

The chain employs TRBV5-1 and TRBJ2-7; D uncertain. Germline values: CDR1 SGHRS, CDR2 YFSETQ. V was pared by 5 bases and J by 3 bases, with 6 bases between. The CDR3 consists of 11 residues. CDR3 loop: CASSFNYEQYF. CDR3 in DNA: TGCGCCAGCAGTTTTAACTACGAGCAGTACTTC. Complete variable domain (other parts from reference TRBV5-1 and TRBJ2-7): KAGVTQTPRYLIKTRGQQVTLSCSPISGHRSVSWYQQTPGQGLQFLFEYFSETQRNKGNFPGRFSGRQFSNSRSEMNVSTLELGDSALYLCASSFNYEQYFGPGTRLTVT.

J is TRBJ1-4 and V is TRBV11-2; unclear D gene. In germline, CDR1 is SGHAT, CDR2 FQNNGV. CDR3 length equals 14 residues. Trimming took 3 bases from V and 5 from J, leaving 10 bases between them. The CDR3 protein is CASSFLQGNEKLFF. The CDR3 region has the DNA TGTGCCAGCAGCTTCTTGCAAGGGAATGAAAAACTGTTTTTT.

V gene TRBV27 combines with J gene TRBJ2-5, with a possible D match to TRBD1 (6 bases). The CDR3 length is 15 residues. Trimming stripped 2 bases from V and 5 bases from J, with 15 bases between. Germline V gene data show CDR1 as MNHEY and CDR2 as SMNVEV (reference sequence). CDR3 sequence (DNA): TGTGCCAGCAGTTTAGCCGGGACACGGGTCGAGACCCAGTACTTC. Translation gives CASSLAGTRVETQYF.

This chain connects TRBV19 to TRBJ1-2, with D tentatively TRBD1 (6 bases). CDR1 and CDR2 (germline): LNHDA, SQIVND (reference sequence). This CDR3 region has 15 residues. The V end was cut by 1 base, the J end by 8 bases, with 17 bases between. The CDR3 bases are TGTGCCAGTAGTATAGCGCTGACGGGGGCCGCAGGCTACACCTTC. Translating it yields CASSIALTGAAGYTF.

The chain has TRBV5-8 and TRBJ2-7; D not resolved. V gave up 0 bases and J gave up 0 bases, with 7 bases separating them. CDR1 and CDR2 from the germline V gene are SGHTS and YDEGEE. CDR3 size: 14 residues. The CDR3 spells CASSLAADSYEQYF. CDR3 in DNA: TGTGCCAGCAGCTTGGCGGCGGACTCCTACGAGCAGTACTTC.

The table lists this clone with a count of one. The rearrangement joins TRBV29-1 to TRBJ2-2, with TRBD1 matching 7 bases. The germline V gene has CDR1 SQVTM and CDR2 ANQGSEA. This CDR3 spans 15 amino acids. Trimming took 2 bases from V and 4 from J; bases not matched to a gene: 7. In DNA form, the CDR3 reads TGCAGCGTTGAAACTAGGGGGCGGACCACCGGGGAGCTGTTTTTT. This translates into CSVETRGRTTGELFF.

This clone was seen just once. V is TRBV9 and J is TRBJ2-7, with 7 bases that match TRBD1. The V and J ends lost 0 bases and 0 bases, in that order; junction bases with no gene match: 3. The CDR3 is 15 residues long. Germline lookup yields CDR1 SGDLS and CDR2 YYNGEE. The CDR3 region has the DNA TGTGCCAGCAGCGTAGGGGACAGTGACTCCTACGAGCAGTACTTC. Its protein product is CASSVGDSDSYEQYF.

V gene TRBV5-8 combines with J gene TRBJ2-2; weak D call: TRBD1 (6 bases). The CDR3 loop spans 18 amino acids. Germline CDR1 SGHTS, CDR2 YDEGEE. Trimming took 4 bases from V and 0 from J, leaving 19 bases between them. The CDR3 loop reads CASSPWGTGSTNTGELFF. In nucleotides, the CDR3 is TGTGCCAGCAGCCCATGGGGAACAGGGAGCACGAACACCGGGGAGCTGTTTTTT.

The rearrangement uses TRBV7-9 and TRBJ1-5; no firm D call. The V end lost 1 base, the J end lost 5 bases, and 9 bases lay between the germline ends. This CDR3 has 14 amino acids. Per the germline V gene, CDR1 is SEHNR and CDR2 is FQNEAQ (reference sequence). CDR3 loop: CASSLVAADQPQHF. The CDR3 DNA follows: TGTGCCAGCAGCTTAGTGGCTGCGGATCAGCCCCAGCATTTT.

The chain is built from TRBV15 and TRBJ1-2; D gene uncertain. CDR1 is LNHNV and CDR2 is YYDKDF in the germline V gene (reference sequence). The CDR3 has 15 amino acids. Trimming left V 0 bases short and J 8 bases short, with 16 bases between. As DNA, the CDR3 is TGTGCCACCAGCAGAGATAGGATGGGAGGAGAAGGCTACACCTTC. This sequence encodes CATSRDRMGGEGYTF.

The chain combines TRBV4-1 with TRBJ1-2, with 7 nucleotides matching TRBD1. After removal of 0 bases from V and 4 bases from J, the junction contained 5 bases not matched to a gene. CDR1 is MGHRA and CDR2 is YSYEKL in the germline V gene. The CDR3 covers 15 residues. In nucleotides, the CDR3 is TGCGCCAGCAGCCAAGAGGGTGGGACAGTCTATGGCTACACCTTC. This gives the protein CASSQEGGTVYGYTF.

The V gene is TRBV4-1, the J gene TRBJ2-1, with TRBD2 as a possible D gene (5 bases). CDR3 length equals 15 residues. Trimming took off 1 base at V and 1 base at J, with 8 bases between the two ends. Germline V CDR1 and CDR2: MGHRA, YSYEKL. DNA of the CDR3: TGCGCCAGCAGCCAAGGGACGGGGTCCTACAATGAGCAGTTCTTC. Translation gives CASSQGTGSYNEQFF.

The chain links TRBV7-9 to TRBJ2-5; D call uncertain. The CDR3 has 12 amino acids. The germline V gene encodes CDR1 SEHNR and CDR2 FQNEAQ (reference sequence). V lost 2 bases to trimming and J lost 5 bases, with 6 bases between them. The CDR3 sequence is CASSLFVETQYF. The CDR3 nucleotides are TGTGCCAGCAGCTTATTTGTGGAGACCCAGTACTTC. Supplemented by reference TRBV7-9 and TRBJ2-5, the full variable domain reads DTGVSQNPRHKITKRGQNVTFRCDPISEHNRLYWYRQTLGQGPEFLTYFQNEAQLEKSRLLSDRFSAERPKGSFSTLEIQRTEQGDSAMYLCASSLFVETQYFGPGTRLLVL.

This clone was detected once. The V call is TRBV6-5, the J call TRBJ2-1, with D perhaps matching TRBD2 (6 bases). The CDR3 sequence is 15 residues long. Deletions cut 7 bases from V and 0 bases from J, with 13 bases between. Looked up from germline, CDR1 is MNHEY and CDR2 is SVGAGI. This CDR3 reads CASTYGGFSYNEQFF. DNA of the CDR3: TGTGCCAGCACATACGGGGGTTTCTCCTACAATGAGCAGTTCTTC.

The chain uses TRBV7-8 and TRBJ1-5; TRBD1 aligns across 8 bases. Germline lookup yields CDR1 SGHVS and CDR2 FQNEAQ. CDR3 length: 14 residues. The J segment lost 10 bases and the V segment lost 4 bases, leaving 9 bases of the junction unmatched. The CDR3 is CASSYRDRYDPQHF. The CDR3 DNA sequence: TGTGCCAGCAGCTACCGGGACAGGTATGATCCCCAGCATTTT.

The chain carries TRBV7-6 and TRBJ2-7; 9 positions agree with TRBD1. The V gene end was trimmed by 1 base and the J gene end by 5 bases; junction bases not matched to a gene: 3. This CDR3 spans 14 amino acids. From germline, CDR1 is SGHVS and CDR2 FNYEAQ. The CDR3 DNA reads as TGTGCCAGCAGCTTAGGGGACAGGGCCCACGAGCAGTACTTC. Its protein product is CASSLGDRAHEQYF.

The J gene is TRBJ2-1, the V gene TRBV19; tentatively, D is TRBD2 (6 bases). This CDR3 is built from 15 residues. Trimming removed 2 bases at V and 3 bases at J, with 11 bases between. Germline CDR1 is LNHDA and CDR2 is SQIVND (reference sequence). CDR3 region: CASSISLAIYNEQFF. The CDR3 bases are TGTGCCAGTAGTATAAGCCTAGCGATCTACAATGAGCAGTTCTTC.

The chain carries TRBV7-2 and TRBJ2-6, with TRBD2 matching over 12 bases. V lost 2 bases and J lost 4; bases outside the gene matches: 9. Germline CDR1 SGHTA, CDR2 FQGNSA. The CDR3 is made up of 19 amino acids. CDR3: CASSLLLAGGSSGANVLTF. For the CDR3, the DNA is TGTGCCAGCAGCTTACTACTAGCGGGAGGTAGTTCGGGGGCCAACGTCCTGACTTTC.